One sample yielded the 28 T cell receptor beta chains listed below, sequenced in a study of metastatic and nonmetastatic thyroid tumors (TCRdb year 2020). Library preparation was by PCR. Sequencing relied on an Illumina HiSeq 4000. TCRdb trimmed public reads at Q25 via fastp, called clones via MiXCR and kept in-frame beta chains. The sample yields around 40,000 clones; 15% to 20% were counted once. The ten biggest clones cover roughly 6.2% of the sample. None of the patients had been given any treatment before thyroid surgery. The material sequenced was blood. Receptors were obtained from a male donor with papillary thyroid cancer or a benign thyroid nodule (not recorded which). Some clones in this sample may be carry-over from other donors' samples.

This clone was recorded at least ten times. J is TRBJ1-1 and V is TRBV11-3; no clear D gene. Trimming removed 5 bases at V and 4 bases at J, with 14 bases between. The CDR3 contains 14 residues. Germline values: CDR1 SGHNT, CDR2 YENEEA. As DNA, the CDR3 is TGTGCCAGCAGCACTCATACTTTGGCCACTGAAGCTTTCTTT. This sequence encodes CASSTHTLATEAFF.

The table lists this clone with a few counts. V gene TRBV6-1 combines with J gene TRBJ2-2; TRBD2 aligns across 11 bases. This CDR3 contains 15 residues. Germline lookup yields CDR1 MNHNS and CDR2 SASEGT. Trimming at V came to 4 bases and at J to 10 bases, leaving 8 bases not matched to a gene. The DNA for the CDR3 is TGTGCCAGCAGTGGGTCTAGCGGGGGGTCAGTGGAGCTGTTTTTT. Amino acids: CASSGSSGGSVELFF.

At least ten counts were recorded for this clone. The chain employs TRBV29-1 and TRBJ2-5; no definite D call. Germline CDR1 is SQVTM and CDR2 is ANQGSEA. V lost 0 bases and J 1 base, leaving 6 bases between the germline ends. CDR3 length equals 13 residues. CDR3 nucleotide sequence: TGCAGCGTTGAAGATAGGATCCAAGAGACCCAGTACTTC. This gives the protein CSVEDRIQETQYF. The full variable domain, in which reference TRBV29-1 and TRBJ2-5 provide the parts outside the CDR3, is SAVISQKPSRDICQRGTSLTIQCQVDSQVTMMFWYRQQPGQSLTLIATANQGSEATYESGFVIDKFPISRPNLTFSTLTVSNMSPEDSSIYLCSVEDRIQETQYFGPGTRLLVL.

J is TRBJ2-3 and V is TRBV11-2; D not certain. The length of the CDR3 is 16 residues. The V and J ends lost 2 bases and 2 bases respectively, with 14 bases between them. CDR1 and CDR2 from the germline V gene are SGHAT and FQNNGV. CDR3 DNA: TGTGCCAGCAGCTTATGGGTGATTACCCTCACAGATACGCAGTATTTT. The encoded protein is CASSLWVITLTDTQYF.

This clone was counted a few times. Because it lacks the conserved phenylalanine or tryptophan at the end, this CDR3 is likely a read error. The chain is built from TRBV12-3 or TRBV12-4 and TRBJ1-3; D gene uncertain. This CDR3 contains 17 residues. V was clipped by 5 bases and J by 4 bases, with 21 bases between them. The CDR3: CASSGLASLAGGNTIYS. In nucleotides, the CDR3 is TGTGCCAGCAGTGGTTTGGCCTCCCTGGCTGGCGGAAACACCATATATTCT.

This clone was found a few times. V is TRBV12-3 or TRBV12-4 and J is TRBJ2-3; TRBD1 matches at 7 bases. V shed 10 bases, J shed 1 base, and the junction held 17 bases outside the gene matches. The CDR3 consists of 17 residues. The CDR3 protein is CAICSRQGAPGTDTQYF. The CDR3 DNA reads TGTGCCATCTGTTCTCGACAGGGTGCGCCGGGCACAGATACGCAGTATTTT.

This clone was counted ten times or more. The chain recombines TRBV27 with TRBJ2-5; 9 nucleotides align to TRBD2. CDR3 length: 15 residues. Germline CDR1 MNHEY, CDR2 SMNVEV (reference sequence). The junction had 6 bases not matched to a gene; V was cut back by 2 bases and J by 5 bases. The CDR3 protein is CASSLQRGAGETQYF. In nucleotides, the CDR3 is TGTGCCAGCAGTTTACAGCGGGGGGCGGGCGAGACCCAGTACTTC.

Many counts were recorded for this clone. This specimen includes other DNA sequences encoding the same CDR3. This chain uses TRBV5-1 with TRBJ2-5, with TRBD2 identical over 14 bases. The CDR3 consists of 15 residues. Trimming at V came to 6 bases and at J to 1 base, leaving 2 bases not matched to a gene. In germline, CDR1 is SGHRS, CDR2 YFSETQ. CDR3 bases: TGCGCCAGCAAGACTAGCGGGGGGGCCCAAGAGACCCAGTACTTC. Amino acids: CASKTSGGAQETQYF.

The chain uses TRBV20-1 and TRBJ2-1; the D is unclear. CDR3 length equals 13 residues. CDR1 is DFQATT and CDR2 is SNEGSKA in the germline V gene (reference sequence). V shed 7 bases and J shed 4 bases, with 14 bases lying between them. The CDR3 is CSGSVNSYNEQFF. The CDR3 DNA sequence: TGCAGTGGGAGTGTGAACTCATACAATGAGCAGTTCTTC.

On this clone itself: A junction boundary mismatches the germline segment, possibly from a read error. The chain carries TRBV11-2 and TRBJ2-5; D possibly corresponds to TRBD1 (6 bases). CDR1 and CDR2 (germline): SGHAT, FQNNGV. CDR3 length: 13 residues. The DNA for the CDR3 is TGTGCCAACACCCAGGGGTGGCAAGAGACACAGTACTTC. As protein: CANTQGWQETQYF.

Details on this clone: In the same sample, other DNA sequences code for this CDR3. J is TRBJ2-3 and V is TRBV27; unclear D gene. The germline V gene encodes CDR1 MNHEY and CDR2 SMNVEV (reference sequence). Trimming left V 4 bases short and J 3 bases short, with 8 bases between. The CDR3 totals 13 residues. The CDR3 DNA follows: TGTGCCAGCAGTTCACAACTAACAGATACGCAGTATTTT. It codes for CASSSQLTDTQYF.

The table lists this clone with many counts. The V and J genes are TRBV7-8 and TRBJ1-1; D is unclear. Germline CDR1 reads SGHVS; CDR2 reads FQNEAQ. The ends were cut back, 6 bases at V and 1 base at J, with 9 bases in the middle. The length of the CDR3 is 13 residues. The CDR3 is CASRDPGNTEAFF. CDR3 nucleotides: TGTGCCAGCAGGGACCCGGGGAACACTGAAGCTTTCTTT.

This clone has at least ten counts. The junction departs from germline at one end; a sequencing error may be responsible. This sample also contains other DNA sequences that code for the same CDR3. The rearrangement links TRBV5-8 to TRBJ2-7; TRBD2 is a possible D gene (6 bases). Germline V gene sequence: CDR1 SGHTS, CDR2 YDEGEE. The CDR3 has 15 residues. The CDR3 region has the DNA TGTGCCAGCAGCCCGTGGTTCTCGGCGGGACGTGGGCAGTATTTC. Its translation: CASSPWFSAGRGQYF.

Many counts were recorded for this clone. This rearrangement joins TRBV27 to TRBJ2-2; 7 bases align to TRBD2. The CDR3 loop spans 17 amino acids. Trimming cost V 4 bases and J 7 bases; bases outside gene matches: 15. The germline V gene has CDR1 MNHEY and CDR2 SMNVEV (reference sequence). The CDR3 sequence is CASSSRDYGGNGGELFF. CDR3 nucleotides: TGTGCCAGCAGTTCCCGGGACTATGGGGGAAACGGCGGGGAGCTGTTTTTT.

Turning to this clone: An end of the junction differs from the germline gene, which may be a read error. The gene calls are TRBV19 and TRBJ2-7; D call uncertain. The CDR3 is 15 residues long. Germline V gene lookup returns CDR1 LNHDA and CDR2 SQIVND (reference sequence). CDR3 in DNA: TGTGCCAGTAGTCCTACCGCGTCACGGGTCCACGAGCACTACTTC. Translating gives CASSPTASRVHEHYF. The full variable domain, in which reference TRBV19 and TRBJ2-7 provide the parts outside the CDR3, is DGGITQSPKYLFRKEGQNVTLSCEQNLNHDAMYWYRQDPGQGLRLIYYSQIVNDFQKGDIAEGYSVSREKKESFPLTVTSAQKNPTAFYLCASSPTASRVHEHYFGPGTRLTVT.

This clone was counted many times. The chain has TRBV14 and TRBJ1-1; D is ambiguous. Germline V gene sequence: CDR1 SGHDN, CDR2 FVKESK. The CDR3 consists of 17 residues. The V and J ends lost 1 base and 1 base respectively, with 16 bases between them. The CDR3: CASSQVNRPAANTEAFF. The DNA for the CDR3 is TGTGCCAGCAGCCAAGTTAATCGTCCGGCAGCGAACACTGAAGCTTTCTTT.

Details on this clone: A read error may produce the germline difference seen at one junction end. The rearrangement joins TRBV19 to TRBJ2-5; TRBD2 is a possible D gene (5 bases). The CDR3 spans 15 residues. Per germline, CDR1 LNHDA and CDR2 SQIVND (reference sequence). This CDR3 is CASSITRGFQETRYF. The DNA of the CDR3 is TGTGCCAGTAGTATAACCAGAGGGTTTCAAGAGACCCGGTACTTC.

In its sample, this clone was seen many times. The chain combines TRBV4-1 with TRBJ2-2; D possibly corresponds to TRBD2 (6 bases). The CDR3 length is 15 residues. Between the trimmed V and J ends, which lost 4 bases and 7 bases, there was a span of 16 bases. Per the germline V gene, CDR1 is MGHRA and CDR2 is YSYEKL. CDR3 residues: CASSRRENRNGELFF. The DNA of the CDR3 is TGCGCCAGCAGCCGTCGGGAGAATCGAAACGGGGAGCTGTTTTTT.

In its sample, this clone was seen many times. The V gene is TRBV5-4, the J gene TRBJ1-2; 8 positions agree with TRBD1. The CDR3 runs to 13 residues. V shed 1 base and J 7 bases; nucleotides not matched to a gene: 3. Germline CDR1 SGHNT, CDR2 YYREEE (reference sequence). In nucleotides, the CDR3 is TGTGCCAGCAGCTTGCAGGGGGCGACTGGCTACACCTTC. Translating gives CASSLQGATGYTF.

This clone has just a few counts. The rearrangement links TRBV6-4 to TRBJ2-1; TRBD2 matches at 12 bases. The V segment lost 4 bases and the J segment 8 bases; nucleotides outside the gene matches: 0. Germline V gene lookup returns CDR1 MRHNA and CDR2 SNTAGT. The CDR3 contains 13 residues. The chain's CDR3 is CASSGLAGDEQFF. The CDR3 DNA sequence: TGTGCCAGCAGTGGACTAGCGGGGGATGAGCAGTTCTTC.

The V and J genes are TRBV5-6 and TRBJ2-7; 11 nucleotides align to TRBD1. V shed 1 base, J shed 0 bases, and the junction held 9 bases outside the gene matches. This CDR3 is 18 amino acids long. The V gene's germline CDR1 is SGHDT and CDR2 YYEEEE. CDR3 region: CASSLKLTGTGGSYEQYF. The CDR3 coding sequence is TGTGCCAGCAGCTTGAAGTTAACCGGGACAGGGGGCTCCTACGAGCAGTACTTC.

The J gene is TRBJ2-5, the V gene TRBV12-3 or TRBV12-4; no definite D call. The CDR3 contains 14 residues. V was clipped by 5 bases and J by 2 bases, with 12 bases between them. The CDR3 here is CASSPNMGQETQYF. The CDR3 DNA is TGTGCCAGCAGTCCGAACATGGGTCAAGAGACCCAGTACTTC.

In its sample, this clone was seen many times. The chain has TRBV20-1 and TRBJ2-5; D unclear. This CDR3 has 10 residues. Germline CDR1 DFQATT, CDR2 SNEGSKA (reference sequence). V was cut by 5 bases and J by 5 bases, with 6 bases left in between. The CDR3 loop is CSADGETQYF. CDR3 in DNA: TGCAGTGCTGATGGGGAGACCCAGTACTTC.

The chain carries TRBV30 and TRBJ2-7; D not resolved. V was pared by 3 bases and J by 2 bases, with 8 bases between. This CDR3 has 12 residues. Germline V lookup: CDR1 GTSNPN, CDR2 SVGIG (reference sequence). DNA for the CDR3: TGTGCCTGGAGCTTGGGAACCTACGAGCAGTACTTC. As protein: CAWSLGTYEQYF.

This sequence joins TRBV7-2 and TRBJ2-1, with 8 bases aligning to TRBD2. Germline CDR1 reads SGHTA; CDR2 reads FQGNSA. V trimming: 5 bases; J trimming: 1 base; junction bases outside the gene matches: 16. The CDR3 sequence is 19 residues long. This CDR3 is CASSTPIGGAFESYNEQFF. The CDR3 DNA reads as TGTGCCAGCAGCACCCCTATCGGGGGGGCCTTCGAATCCTACAATGAGCAGTTCTTC.

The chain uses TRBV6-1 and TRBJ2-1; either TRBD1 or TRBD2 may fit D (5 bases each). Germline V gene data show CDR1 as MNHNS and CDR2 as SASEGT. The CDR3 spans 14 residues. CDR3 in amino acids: CAGGTAGQYNEQFF. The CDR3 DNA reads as TGTGCTGGGGGAACGGCGGGCCAATACAATGAGCAGTTCTTC.

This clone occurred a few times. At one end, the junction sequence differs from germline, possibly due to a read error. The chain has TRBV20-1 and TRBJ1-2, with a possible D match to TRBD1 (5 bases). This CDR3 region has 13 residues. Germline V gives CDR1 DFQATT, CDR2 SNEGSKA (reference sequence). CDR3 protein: CSSRGPRQEGHTF. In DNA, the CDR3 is TGCAGTTCTAGGGGTCCAAGGCAGGAAGGCCACACCTTC.

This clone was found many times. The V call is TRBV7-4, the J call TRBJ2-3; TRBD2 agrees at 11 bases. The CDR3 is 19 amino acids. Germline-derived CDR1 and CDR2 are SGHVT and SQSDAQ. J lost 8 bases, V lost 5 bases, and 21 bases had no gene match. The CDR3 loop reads CASSAPDLIAGGPSGTQYF. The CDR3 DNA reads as TGTGCCAGCAGCGCCCCTGATCTTATAGCGGGAGGGCCCTCTGGTACGCAGTATTTT.